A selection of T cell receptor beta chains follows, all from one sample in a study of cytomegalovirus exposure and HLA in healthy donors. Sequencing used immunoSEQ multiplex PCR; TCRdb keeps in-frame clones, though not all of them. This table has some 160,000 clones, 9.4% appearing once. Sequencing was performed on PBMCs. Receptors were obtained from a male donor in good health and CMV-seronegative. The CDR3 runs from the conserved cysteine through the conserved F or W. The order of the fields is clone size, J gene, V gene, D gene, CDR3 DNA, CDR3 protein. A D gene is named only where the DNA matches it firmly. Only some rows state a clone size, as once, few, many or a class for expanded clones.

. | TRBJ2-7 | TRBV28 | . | TGTGCCAGCAGTCAGGGACTGGGCAACTACGAGCAGTACTTC | CASSQGLGNYEQYF
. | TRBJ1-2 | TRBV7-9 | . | TGTGCCAGCAGCTTAACAGGGCTTGAGGATGGCTACACCTTC | CASSLTGLEDGYTF
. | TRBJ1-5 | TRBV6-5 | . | TGTGCCAGCAACGGGGGGGGGCCCAATCAGCCCCAGCATTTT | CASNGGGPNQPQHF
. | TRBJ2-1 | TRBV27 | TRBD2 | TGTGCCAGCAGGAGGCTAGCGGGAGGGTTCAATGAGCAGTTCTTC | CASRRLAGGFNEQFF
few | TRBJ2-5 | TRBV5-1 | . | TGCGCCAGCAGCTTGGATCTGAGGGAGACCCAGTACTTC | CASSLDLRETQYF
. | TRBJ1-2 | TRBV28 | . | TGTGCCAGCAGTTTACAAAGGGGTAGGGCTAACTATGGCTACACCTTC | CASSLQRGRANYGYTF
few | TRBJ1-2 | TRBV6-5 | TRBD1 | TGTGCCAGCAGTTACTTCGGACAGGGTACTGGCTACACCTTC | CASSYFGQGTGYTF
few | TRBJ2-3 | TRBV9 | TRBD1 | TGTGCCAGCAGCGTAGCCCCAGAAGGGGGCCCCTTATACGGCACAGATACGCAGTATTTT | CASSVAPEGGPLYGTDTQYF
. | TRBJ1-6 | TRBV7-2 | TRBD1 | TGTGCCAGCAGTCCGGGACAGCATAATTCACCCCTCCACTTT | CASSPGQHNSPLHF
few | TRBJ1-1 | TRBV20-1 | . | TGCAGTCCCAGGTTAGGTACTGAAGCTTTCTTT | CSPRLGTEAFF
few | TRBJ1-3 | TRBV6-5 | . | TGTGCCAGCAGTTACTCCTGGCAGGGGATCGGAAACACCATATATTTT | CASSYSWQGIGNTIYF
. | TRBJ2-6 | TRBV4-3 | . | TGCGCCAGCAGCCAAGTAGTCGGCGGAGTGAGTGCTGGGGCCAACGTCCTGACTTTC | CASSQVVGGVSAGANVLTF
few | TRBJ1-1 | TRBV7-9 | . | TGTGCCAGCAGCTTAGAAGGGGAGGGCACTGAAGCTTTCTTT | CASSLEGEGTEAFF
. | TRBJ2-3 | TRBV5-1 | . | TGCGCCAGCAGCTACCTACAGGGTGAACAGGATACGCAGTATTTT | CASSYLQGEQDTQYF
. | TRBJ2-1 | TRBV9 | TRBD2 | TGTGCCAGCAGCACTAGCGGTATCAACAATGAGCAGTTCTTC | CASSTSGINNEQFF
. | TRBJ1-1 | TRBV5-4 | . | TGTGCCAGCAGCTTTCGGGTCGATAAAAACACTGAAGCTTTCTTT | CASSFRVDKNTEAFF
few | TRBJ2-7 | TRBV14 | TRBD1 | TGTGCCAGCAGCCACCGACAGGGGTTTACCTACGAGCAGTACTTC | CASSHRQGFTYEQYF
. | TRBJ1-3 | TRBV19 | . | TGTGCCAGTAGTCAAACAGGCCTCTCTGGAAACACCATATATTTT | CASSQTGLSGNTIYF
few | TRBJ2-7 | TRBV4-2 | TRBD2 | TGTGCCAGCAGCCAAGAGCGCGGGGGGCCCTACGAGCAGTACTTC | CASSQERGGPYEQYF
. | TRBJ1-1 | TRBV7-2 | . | TGTGCCAGCAGCCCATGGACTATGAACACTGAAGCTTTCTTT | CASSPWTMNTEAFF
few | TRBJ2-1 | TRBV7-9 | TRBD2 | TGTGCCAGCAGCTTTGGACTAGCAGAGTTATATGAGCAGTTCTTC | CASSFGLAELYEQFF
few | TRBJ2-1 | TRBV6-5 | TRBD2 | TGTGCCAGCAGTTACTCTGGCCGGGAGGGAGGGGAGTTCTTC | CASSYSGREGGEFF
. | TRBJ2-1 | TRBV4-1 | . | TGCGCCAGCAGCCAACCTCCACCGGGACTTCGAGCCTCAGGCTCCTACAATGAGCAGTTCTTC | CASSQPPPGLRASGSYNEQFF
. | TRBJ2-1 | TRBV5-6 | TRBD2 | TGTGCCAGCAGCTTCGGTAGCGGGTACAATGAGCAGTTCTTC | CASSFGSGYNEQFF
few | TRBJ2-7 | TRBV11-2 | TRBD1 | TGTGCCAGCAGCTCGGACAGGGGAGGGGAGCAGTACTTC | CASSSDRGGEQYF
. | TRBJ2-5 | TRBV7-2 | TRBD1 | TGTGCCAGCAGCCAAGACAGGGGGCGGGAGACCCAGTACTTC | CASSQDRGRETQYF
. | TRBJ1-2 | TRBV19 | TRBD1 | TGTGCCAGTAGATTTCTTGGGGACAGGTCCTCCCCGAGCACCTTC | CASRFLGDRSSPSTF